This T cell receptor (beta chain) was captured in a study of shared clonotypes between healthy human individuals. General observations from the study: Sampling was confined to blood; repertoires within tissues likely differ. On the whole, naive subsets had larger estimated richness than memory subsets had.

Germline CDR1 reads LNHNV; CDR2 reads YYDKDF (reference sequence). After removal of 3 bases from V and 6 bases from J, the junction contained 4 bases not matched to a gene. The length of the CDR3 is 15 residues. DNA at about 210 ng, tens of thousands of T cell genomes, went into sorted-subset replicate PCRs. Libraries were prepared by immunoSEQ multiplex PCR; TCRdb keeps only in-frame clonotypes and omits some of them. The sample has 2 million to 2.5 million clones, around 95% seen once. CD45RA+ naive and CD45RA-negative memory subsets were separated from CD4+ cells. Points on this clone: Its antigen remains unknown.

The sequenced material came from naive CD4+ T cells sorted from blood. Subset in this sample: CD45RA+ positively selected. This receptor was obtained from a man aged 18 to 29 in good health. This rearrangement joins TRBV15 to TRBJ2-4; 11 bases match TRBD2. CDR3 loop: CATSRPGTSGNIQYF. CDR3 nucleotide sequence: TGTGCCACCAGCAGGCCCGGGACTAGCGGAAACATTCAGTACTTC. The full variable domain, with the rest looked up from reference TRBV15 and TRBJ2-4, is DAMVIQNPRYQVTQFGKPVTLSCSQTLNHNVMYWYQQKSSQAPKLLFHYYDKDFNNEADTPDNFQSRRPNTSFCFLDIRSPGLGDTAMYLCATSRPGTSGNIQYFGAGTRLSVL.